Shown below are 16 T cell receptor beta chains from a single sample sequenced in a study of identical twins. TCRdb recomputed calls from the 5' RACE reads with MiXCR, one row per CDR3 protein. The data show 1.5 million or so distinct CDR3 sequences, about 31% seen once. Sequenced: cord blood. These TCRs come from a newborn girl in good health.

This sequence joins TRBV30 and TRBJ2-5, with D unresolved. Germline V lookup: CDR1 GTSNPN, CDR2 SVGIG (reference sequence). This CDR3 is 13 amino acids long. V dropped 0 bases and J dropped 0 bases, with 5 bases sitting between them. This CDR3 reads CAWSVQYQETQYF. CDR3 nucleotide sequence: TGTGCCTGGAGTGTACAGTACCAAGAGACCCAGTACTTC.

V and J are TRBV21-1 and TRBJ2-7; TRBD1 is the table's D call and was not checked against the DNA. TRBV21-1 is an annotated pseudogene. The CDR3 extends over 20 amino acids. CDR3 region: CASSTFLGGHTHTVTYEQYF. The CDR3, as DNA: TGTGCCAGCAGCACCTTCCTGGGGGGACACACACACACCGTTACCTACGAGCAGTACTTC.

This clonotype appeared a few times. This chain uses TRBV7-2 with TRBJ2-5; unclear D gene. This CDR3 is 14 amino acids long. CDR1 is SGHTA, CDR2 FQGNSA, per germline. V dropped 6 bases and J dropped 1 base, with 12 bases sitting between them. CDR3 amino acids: CASRPQSGQETQYF. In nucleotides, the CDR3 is TGTGCCAGCAGACCCCAGTCCGGCCAAGAGACCCAGTACTTC.

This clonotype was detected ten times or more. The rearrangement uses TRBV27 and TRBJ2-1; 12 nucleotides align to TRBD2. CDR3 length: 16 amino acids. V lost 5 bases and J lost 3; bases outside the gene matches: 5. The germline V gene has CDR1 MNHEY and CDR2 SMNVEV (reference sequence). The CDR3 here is CASSPGLAGYYNEQFF. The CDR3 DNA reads TGTGCCAGCAGTCCCGGACTAGCGGGGTACTACAATGAGCAGTTCTTC.

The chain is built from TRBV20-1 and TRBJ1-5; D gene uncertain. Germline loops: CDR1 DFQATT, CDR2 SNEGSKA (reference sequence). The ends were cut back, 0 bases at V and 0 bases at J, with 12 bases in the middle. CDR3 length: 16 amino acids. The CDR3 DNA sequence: TGCAGTGCTAGAGATCGCGGGGATTATAGCAATCAGCCCCAGCATTTT. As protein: CSARDRGDYSNQPQHF.

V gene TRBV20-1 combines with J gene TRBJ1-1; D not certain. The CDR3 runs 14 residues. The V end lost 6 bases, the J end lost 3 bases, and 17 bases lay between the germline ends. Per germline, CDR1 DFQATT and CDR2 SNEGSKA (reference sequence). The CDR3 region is CSARMAVSYTEAFF. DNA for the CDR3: TGCAGTGCCAGGATGGCAGTGAGTTACACTGAAGCTTTCTTT.

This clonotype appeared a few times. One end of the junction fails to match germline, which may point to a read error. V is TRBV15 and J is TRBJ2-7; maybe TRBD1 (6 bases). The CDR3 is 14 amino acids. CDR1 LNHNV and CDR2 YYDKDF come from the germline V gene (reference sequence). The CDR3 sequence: CATSRDTGRYGQYF. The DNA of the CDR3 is TGTGCCACCAGCAGAGATACAGGGCGCTACGGGCAGTACTTC.

The CDR3 sequence is CSVDGEHYGYTF. The CDR3 DNA follows: TGCAGCGTTGACGGGGAGCACTATGGCTACACCTTC. This chain uses TRBV29-1 with TRBJ1-2; D ambiguous. This CDR3 has 12 amino acids. Germline assignment: CDR1 SQVTM and CDR2 ANQGSEA. V lost 3 bases and J 3 bases, leaving 8 bases between the germline ends.

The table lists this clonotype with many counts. The CDR3 DNA reads TGCAGCGGCCTCCGGGACTGGCCGCCCTACAATGAGCAGTTCTTC. This encodes CSGLRDWPPYNEQFF. The gene calls are TRBV29-1 and TRBJ2-1, with D perhaps matching TRBD2 (6 bases). V shed 7 bases and J shed 2 bases, with 18 bases lying between them. There are 15 residues in the CDR3. Germline CDR1 reads SQVTM; CDR2 reads ANQGSEA.

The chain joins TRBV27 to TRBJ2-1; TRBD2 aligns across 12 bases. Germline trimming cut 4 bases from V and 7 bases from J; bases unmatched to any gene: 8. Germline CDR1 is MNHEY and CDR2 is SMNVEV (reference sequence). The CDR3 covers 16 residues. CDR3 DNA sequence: TGTGCCAGCAGTTACCGACTAGCGGGGGCCCTGAATGAGCAGTTCTTC. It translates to CASSYRLAGALNEQFF.

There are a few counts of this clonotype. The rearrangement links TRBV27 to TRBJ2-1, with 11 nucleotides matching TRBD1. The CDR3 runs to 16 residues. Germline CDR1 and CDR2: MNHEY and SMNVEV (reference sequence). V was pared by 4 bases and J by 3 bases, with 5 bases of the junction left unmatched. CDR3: CASSYRDRGNYNEQFF. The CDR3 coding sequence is TGTGCCAGCAGTTACAGGGACAGGGGGAACTACAATGAGCAGTTCTTC.

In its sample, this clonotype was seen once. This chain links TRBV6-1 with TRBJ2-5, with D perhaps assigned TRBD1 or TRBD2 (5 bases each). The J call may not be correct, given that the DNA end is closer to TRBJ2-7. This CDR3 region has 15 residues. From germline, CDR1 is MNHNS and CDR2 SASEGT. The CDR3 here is CATVSRDLLIYEQYF. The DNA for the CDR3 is TGTGCCACAGTGTCCAGGGACCTTTTAATCTACGAGCAGTACTTC.

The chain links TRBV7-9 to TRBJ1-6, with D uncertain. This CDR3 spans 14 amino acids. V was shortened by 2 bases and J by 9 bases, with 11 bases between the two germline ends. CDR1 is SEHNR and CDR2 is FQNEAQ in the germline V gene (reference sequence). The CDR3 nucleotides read TGTGCCAGCAGCTTATTACGTTGGGCTTCACCCCTCCACTTT. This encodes CASSLLRWASPLHF.

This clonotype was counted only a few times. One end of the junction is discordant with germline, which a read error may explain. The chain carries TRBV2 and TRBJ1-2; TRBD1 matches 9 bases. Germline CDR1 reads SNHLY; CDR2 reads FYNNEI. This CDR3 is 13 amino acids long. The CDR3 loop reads CVSTFDRGNGYTF. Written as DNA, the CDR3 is TGTGTCAGCACCTTCGACAGGGGGAATGGCTACACCTTC.

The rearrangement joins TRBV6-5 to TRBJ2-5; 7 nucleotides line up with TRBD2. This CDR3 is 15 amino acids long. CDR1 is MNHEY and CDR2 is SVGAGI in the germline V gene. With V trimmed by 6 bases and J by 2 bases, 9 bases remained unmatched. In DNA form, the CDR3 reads TGTGCCAGCAGCCGTCATCGCGGGAGACAAGAGACCCAGTACTTC. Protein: CASSRHRGRQETQYF.

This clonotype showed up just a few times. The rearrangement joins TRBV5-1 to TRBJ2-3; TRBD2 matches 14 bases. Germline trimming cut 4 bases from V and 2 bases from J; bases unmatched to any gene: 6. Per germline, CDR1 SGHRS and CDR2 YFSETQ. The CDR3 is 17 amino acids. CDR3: CASSPWTSGGNTDTQYF. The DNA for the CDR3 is TGCGCCAGCAGCCCCTGGACTAGCGGGGGGAACACAGATACGCAGTATTTT.